The 21 T cell receptor beta chains below come from one sample, sequenced in a study of shared clonotypes between healthy human individuals. Libraries were prepared by immunoSEQ multiplex PCR; TCRdb keeps only in-frame clonotypes and omits some of them. The data show millions of clones, 95% seen once. Sequenced input: naive CD4+ T cells sorted from blood. The subset is: CD45RA+ positively selected. These receptors all stem from a man younger than 35 in good health.

This clone has just one count. CDR3: CASSIVSPSGANVLTF. The CDR3 nucleotides read TGTGCCAGTAGTATCGTCAGCCCCTCTGGGGCCAACGTCCTGACTTTC. This chain connects TRBV19 to TRBJ2-6, with unresolved D. Germline V gene sequence: CDR1 LNHDA, CDR2 SQIVND (reference sequence). CDR3 length: 16 residues. V was pared by 3 bases and J by 0 bases, with 9 bases between. Full variable domain (outside the CDR3, taken from reference TRBV19 and TRBJ2-6): DGGITQSPKYLFRKEGQNVTLSCEQNLNHDAMYWYRQDPGQGLRLIYYSQIVNDFQKGDIAEGYSVSREKKESFPLTVTSAQKNPTAFYLCASSIVSPSGANVLTFGAGSRLTVL.

The table lists this clone with a few counts. V usage is TRBV30 and J usage is TRBJ2-1; D could derive from TRBD1 or TRBD2 (6 bases each). The ends were cut back, 3 bases at V and 4 bases at J, with 19 bases in the middle. From germline, CDR1 is GTSNPN and CDR2 SVGIG (reference sequence). This CDR3 comprises 16 residues. CDR3 bases: TGTGCCTGGAGCCTTCCAGGGGTGGGGGGATACAATGAGCAGTTCTTC. It yields the protein CAWSLPGVGGYNEQFF.

The gene calls are TRBV14 and TRBJ1-6; D not resolved. Germline CDR1 SGHDN, CDR2 FVKESK. The V end was cut by 4 bases, the J end by 6 bases, with 7 bases between. This CDR3 region has 13 residues. CDR3 region: CASSPEGNSPLHF. The CDR3 DNA reads as TGTGCCAGCAGCCCGGAGGGTAATTCACCCCTCCACTTT.

The chain employs TRBV5-4 and TRBJ2-5; tentative D call: TRBD2 (5 bases). V was clipped by 5 bases and J by 5 bases, with 13 bases between them. CDR1 and CDR2 from the germline V gene are SGHNT and YYREEE (reference sequence). The CDR3 length is 13 residues. The chain's CDR3 is CASSPTIGETQYF. DNA for the CDR3: TGTGCCAGCAGTCCGACTATTGGGGAGACCCAGTACTTC.

The genes are TRBV5-4 and TRBJ2-2; D remains unclear. The V end lost 0 bases, the J end lost 10 bases, and 7 bases lay between the germline ends. Germline values: CDR1 SGHNT, CDR2 YYREEE (reference sequence). This CDR3 has 12 residues. Here the CDR3 reads CASSLALAELFF. The DNA for the CDR3 is TGTGCCAGCAGCTTGGCATTAGCGGAGCTGTTTTTT. The entire variable domain, with the rest obtained from reference TRBV5-4 and TRBJ2-2, is as follows: ETGVTQSPTHLIKTRGQQVTLRCSSQSGHNTVSWYQQALGQGPQFIFQYYREEENGRGNFPPRFSGLQFPNYSSELNVNALELDDSALYLCASSLALAELFFGEGSRLTVL.

The chain links TRBV5-1 to TRBJ2-1, with TRBD1 identical over 7 bases. Germline loops: CDR1 SGHRS, CDR2 YFSETQ. This CDR3 has 15 residues. V was clipped by 4 bases and J by 4 bases; unmatched bases: 8. The CDR3 sequence is CASSPSGTVYNEQFF. Here the CDR3 DNA reads TGCGCCAGCAGCCCCTCCGGGACAGTATACAATGAGCAGTTCTTC.

A word on this clone: Its ends do not fully match the called genes, so a read error is possible. This specimen includes other DNA sequences encoding the same CDR3. The V gene is TRBV7-7, the J gene TRBJ2-3; TRBD2 agrees at 12 bases. This CDR3 spans 15 amino acids. Looked up from germline, CDR1 is SSHAT and CDR2 is FNYEAQ (reference sequence). The CDR3 loop is CASSLTSGSTDTQYF. CDR3 DNA: TGTGCTAGCAGCTTGACTAGCGGGAGTACAGATACGCAGTATTTT.

The chain combines TRBV30 with TRBJ1-3; D unclear. The V end lost 3 bases, the J end lost 0 bases, and 6 bases lay between the germline ends. This CDR3 is 13 amino acids long. CDR1 is GTSNPN and CDR2 is SVGIG in the germline V gene (reference sequence). In DNA form, the CDR3 reads TGTGCCTGGAGACAGCACTCTGGAAACACCATATATTTT. It yields the protein CAWRQHSGNTIYF.

This chain links TRBV15 with TRBJ2-3; 7 positions agree with TRBD1. Germline trimming cut 6 bases from V and 1 base from J; bases unmatched to any gene: 1. Germline V lookup: CDR1 LNHNV, CDR2 YYDKDF (reference sequence). The CDR3 has 13 amino acids. This chain's CDR3 is CATSTGGTDTQYF. Written as DNA, the CDR3 is TGTGCCACCAGTACAGGGGGCACAGATACGCAGTATTTT.

The J gene is TRBJ1-5, the V gene TRBV30; D might be TRBD1 (6 bases). Germline CDR1 and CDR2: GTSNPN and SVGIG (reference sequence). Trimming removed 0 bases from V and 3 bases from J, with 9 bases in between. The CDR3 is 14 amino acids. The DNA of the CDR3 is TGTGCCTGGAGTGTAGGACAGCACAATCAGCCCCAGCATTTT. Translating it yields CAWSVGQHNQPQHF.

The chain employs TRBV6-6 and TRBJ1-6; D gene ambiguous. The CDR3 totals 13 residues. CDR1 and CDR2 from the germline V gene are MNHNY and SVGAGI (reference sequence). V was clipped by 5 bases and J by 9 bases, with 11 bases between them. CDR3 in amino acids: CASSPPGGSPLHF. The CDR3 nucleotides read TGTGCCAGCAGTCCCCCGGGAGGTTCACCCCTCCACTTT.

The genes are TRBV6-5 and TRBJ2-1; 9 nucleotides align to TRBD2. The CDR3 is made up of 15 amino acids. The J segment lost 4 bases and the V segment lost 4 bases, leaving 5 bases of the junction unmatched. Germline V gene lookup returns CDR1 MNHEY and CDR2 SVGAGI. CDR3 residues: CASSSSTSGYNEQFF. The CDR3 DNA sequence: TGTGCCAGCAGTTCCTCGACTAGCGGATACAATGAGCAGTTCTTC.

The rearrangement links TRBV5-4 to TRBJ1-2; D possibly corresponds to TRBD1 (6 bases). Trimming stripped 2 bases from V and 8 bases from J, with 16 bases between. CDR3 length: 14 residues. The germline CDR1 and CDR2 sequences are SGHNT and YYREEE (reference sequence). This chain's CDR3 is CASSFFNRAGGYTF. CDR3 sequence (DNA): TGTGCCAGCAGCTTTTTCAACAGGGCGGGCGGCTACACCTTC. Using reference TRBV5-4 and TRBJ1-2 for the parts outside the CDR3, the full variable domain is ETGVTQSPTHLIKTRGQQVTLRCSSQSGHNTVSWYQQALGQGPQFIFQYYREEENGRGNFPPRFSGLQFPNYSSELNVNALELDDSALYLCASSFFNRAGGYTFGSGTRLTVV.

For this clone: Other DNA sequences of this sample code for an identical CDR3. The V gene is TRBV10-3, the J gene TRBJ2-7; D unclear. The CDR3 covers 11 residues. Germline V CDR1 and CDR2: ENHRY, SYGVKD. With 2 bases removed from V and 6 bases from J, the gap between germline ends came to 5 bases. This CDR3 is CAISEGGEQYF. Written as DNA, the CDR3 is TGTGCCATCAGTGAGGGCGGCGAGCAGTACTTC.

The gene calls are TRBV11-2 and TRBJ2-5; D gene unclear. The V and J ends lost 0 bases and 5 bases respectively, with 16 bases between them. Germline lookup yields CDR1 SGHAT and CDR2 FQNNGV. The length of the CDR3 is 16 residues. CDR3 DNA sequence: TGTGCCAGCAGCTTAGATAGTACACCACTGTATGAGACCCAGTACTTC. This encodes CASSLDSTPLYETQYF.

The chain joins TRBV18 to TRBJ1-5, with unresolved D. Germline lookup yields CDR1 KGHSH and CDR2 LQKENI. The V gene lost 4 bases and the J gene lost 1 base, with 8 bases spanning the gap. The CDR3 consists of 14 residues. This chain's CDR3 is CASSQAESNQPQHF. The CDR3 region has the DNA TGTGCCAGCTCACAAGCAGAGAGCAATCAGCCCCAGCATTTT.

This chain joins TRBV7-6 and TRBJ2-3; 10 positions match TRBD1. V lost 1 base, J lost 1 base, and 2 bases stayed unmatched. The CDR3 is 16 amino acids. CDR1 and CDR2 from the germline V gene are SGHVS and FNYEAQ. The CDR3 nucleotides are TGTGCCAGCAGCTTAGGGACAGGGGGAGGCACAGATACGCAGTATTTT. Translating gives CASSLGTGGGTDTQYF.

The chain uses TRBV7-2 and TRBJ1-5; D possibly corresponds to TRBD1 (5 bases). The CDR3 extends over 15 amino acids. Trimming removed 3 bases from V and 1 base from J, with 10 bases in between. CDR1 is SGHTA, CDR2 FQGNSA, per germline. The CDR3 here is CASSLTGQSNQPQHF. As DNA, the CDR3 is TGTGCCAGCAGCTTGACGGGGCAAAGCAATCAGCCCCAGCATTTT.

The chain joins TRBV11-2 to TRBJ2-5, with 12 positions matching TRBD2. V lost 4 bases to trimming and J lost 4 bases; unmatched junction nucleotides: 4. CDR3 size: 15 residues. Germline CDR1 SGHAT, CDR2 FQNNGV. The CDR3 region has the DNA TGTGCCAGCAGCTCTAGCGGGAGGGCCGTAGAGACCCAGTACTTC. Its protein is CASSSSGRAVETQYF.

The CDR3 is CAISRGLDNEQFF. The CDR3 DNA sequence: TGTGCCATCAGTCGCGGACTGGACAATGAGCAGTTCTTC. V is TRBV10-3 and J is TRBJ2-1, with a weak D call TRBD2 (5 bases). There are 13 residues in the CDR3. In germline, CDR1 is ENHRY, CDR2 SYGVKD. Trimming stripped 5 bases from V and 5 bases from J, with 10 bases between.

This rearrangement joins TRBV6-6 to TRBJ1-6, with D tentatively TRBD1 (5 bases). Per the germline V gene, CDR1 is MNHNY and CDR2 is SVGAGI (reference sequence). The CDR3 has 13 residues. V was shortened by 2 bases and J by 7 bases, with 6 bases between the two germline ends. The CDR3 DNA reads TGTGCCAGCAGTTACGACAGAAATTCACCCCTCCACTTT. Its translation: CASSYDRNSPLHF.